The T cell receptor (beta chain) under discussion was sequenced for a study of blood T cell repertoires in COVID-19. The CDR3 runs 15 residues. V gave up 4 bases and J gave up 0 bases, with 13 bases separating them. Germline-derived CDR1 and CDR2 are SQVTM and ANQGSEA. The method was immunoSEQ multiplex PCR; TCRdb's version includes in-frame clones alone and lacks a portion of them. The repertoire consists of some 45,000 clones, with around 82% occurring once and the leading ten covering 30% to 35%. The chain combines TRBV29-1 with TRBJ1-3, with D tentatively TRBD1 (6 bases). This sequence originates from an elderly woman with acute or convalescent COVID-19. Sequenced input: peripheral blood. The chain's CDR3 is CSVGSPRGSGNTIYF. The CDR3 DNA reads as TGCAGCGTTGGGTCCCCCAGGGGCTCTGGAAACACCATATATTTT.